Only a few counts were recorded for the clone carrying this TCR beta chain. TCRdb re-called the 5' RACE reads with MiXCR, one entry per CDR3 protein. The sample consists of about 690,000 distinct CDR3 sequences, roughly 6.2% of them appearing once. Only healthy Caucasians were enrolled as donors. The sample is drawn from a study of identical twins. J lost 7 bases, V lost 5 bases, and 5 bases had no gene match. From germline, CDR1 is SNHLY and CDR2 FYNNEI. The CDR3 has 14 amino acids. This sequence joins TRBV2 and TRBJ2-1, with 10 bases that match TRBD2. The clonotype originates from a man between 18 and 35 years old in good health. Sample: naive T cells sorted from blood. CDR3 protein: CASSTPGLANEQFF. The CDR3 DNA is TGTGCCAGCAGTACGCCGGGACTAGCGAATGAGCAGTTCTTC.